The entry below gives a single T cell receptor beta chain sequence along with its context. This clone was recorded a few times. The antigen it recognizes is unknown. The record has no base qualities; no much larger clone is one base away. The study profiled bulk TCR beta-chain repertoires in matched peripheral blood, tumor and adjacent normal breast tissue taken from fewer than 20 patients with early-stage breast cancer. Before surgery, roughly 5-11 mL of whole blood was collected in EDTA tubes and processed within 2 hours. Ficoll-Paque centrifugation in SepMate-50 tubes was used to isolate peripheral blood mononuclear cells. PBMCs were cryopreserved in aliquots of roughly 2 to 4.5 million cells in around 90% FBS with around 10% DMSO and kept in liquid nitrogen. The Qiagen AllPrep DNA/RNA Mini kit was used to extract genomic DNA. This record comes from a study of early stage breast cancer tumors (dated by TCRdb to 2016 to 2017). For the study in its entirety: Of the 15 to 20 invasive breast tumors, about a dozen were found to be estrogen receptor-positive, progesterone receptor-positive and HER2-negative. About 65% of the 12 ER+/PR+/HER2- tumors were invasive ductal carcinomas, while the other four were invasive lobular carcinomas. A total of 2,651,842 templates, representing about 1.1 million unique clonotypes, were detected across all samples. The average read coverage per sample was approximately 9.9-fold. What the study reported, not specific to this receptor: Sequencing bulk genomic DNA from unsorted cells could not capture chain pairing or functional markers like CD4, CD8 and FOXP3. Tumors showed roughly 2.3-fold higher T cell density and higher clonality than adjacent normal breast tissue. Because the cohort was small, a breakdown by tumor subtype could not be done. Enriched TCRB sequences shared across patients were found to be mostly commonly generated sequences that were unlikely to play an important role in the tumor microenvironment. Repertoires from blood resembled normal breast more closely than tumor, and using blood as a reference for each tissue separated tumor from normal in about 90% of the 16 patients.

V is pared back by 5 bases and J by 9 bases, with 16 bases lying between the germline termini. The CDR3 runs 14 amino acids, cysteine and phenylalanine included. Solely the CDR3 DNA is kept, with 42 bases framed from the first base. Based on the germline V gene (reference sequence), the CDR1 and CDR2 sequences are MNHEY and SMNVEV. Every sample was amplified as two independent genomic DNA replicates, using approximately 550 ng for blood and about 1.6 ug for tumor or normal breast. TCRB sequencing of genomic DNA was carried out with the ImmunoSeq Intro kit according to the manufacturer's instructions. Multiplex PCR ran 30 to 40 cycles with proprietary primers and spike-in control sequences for absolute quantification. Single-end 150-bp reads were used to sequence an 87-bp fragment spanning the CDR3 and the flanking V and J genes. Each lane of an Illumina MiSeq running version 3.0 chemistry carried seven multiplexed samples, with two replicates apiece. In the source study's methods: The vendor's proprietary pipeline handled the raw data processing, merging both replicates into a single result for each sample. To define clonotypes, the study grouped productive rearrangements that shared the V-gene family, CDR3 amino acid sequence and J-gene segment. To compute clonality, the normalized Shannon entropy (Pielou evenness) of TCRB abundances was subtracted from 1. T cell density was estimated as total templates divided by the number of input cells, with the number of input cells inferred from the DNA input amount. Recon was used with default parameters to estimate total repertoire diversity and clonality. A clonotype counted as tumor-enriched if its abundance in tumor exceeded 0.1% and was at least 32-fold higher than its abundance in normal breast. The table comes from immuneACCESS by way of TCRdb, which keeps in-frame sequences with V and J called. Part of the clones is missing from these tables; in studies checked, under half for an unresolved V gene and the rest for unknown reasons. V and J calls and clone size come straight from that table; D and trimming were deduced from the DNA. The table for this sample lists about 36,000 clones; approximately 74% of them were counted only once. The ten largest clones represent over 6% of the sample.

This receptor was obtained from a person in their sixties with breast cancer. Recombination joined TRBV27 with TRBJ1-4; the D gene is possibly TRBD1, with 5 bases matching. Specimen: blood. The sequence in DNA is TGTGCCAGCAGTACCTTGGGGGACTCGCAAAAACTGTTTTTT. Its protein product is CASSTLGDSQKLFF.